The source of this T cell receptor beta chain is a study of T cells in Graves' hyperthyroidism and ophthalmopathy. Across the study: The authors collected peripheral blood at initial diagnosis, before any treatment.

Researchers took RNA transcripts and amplified the TCR beta CDR3 regions from them. In the first-round RT-PCR of the TCR CDR3, the HTBI primer set was used. TCRdb reanalysed the multiplex PCR reads using MiXCR and keeps one entry per CDR3 protein. The sample records some 460,000 distinct CDR3 sequences, approximately 14% being singletons. Broader study findings: Model output signaled ophthalmopathy a median around 6.9 months ahead of onset. Separation of ophthalmopathy from stable hyperthyroidism was achieved by a 13 V-J model.

This clonotype was found a few times. Its cognate antigen is unknown. This clonotype was sampled from a woman aged 18-29 years with Graves' hyperthyroidism. Sequencing was done on a sample of blood.

CDR3 sequence (DNA): TGTGCCAGCTCACCACCGGTTAGGGGGACTCAAGAGACCCAGTACTTC. Its protein is CASSPPVRGTQETQYF. This chain links TRBV18 with TRBJ2-5; either TRBD1 or TRBD2 may supply D (6 bases each). The CDR3 has 16 residues. Germline V gene data show CDR1 as KGHSH and CDR2 as LQKENI. The ends were cut back, 0 bases at V and 2 bases at J, with 13 bases in the middle.